The 26 T cell receptor beta chains below were found in one sample sequenced in a study of T cells in Graves' hyperthyroidism and ophthalmopathy. TCR beta CDR3 region amplification was performed from RNA transcripts. The study used the HTBI primer set for a first-round RT-PCR of the TCR CDR3. TCRdb used MiXCR to reprocess the multiplex PCR reads, holding one entry per CDR3 protein. The data show 400,000 to 550,000 distinct CDR3 sequences, with about 24% seen just once and 11% held by the top ten. Material: blood. The receptors originated from a woman in her twenties or thirties with Graves' ophthalmopathy.

The V and J genes are TRBV25-1 and TRBJ2-2, with D maybe TRBD2 (5 bases). Germline values: CDR1 MGHDK, CDR2 SYGVNS. Between the trimmed V and J ends, which lost 2 bases and 4 bases, there was a span of 8 bases. The CDR3 has 14 amino acids. The CDR3 loop reads CASSERRGTGELFF. The DNA of the CDR3 is TGTGCCAGCAGTGAACGCCGGGGCACCGGGGAGCTGTTTTTT.

The V call is TRBV28, the J call TRBJ2-5, with 12 bases aligning to TRBD1. V shed 6 bases and J 1 base; nucleotides not matched to a gene: 12. The CDR3 covers 18 residues. Germline values: CDR1 MDHEN, CDR2 SYDVKM. The CDR3 DNA reads TGTGCCAGCAGGGGGGGACAGGGGGCGTTTCTCTGCCAAGAGACCCAGTACTTC. Translating gives CASRGGQGAFLCQETQYF.

This clonotype was observed at least ten times. This chain connects TRBV18 to TRBJ2-7; 7 nucleotides match TRBD1. Unmatched junction bases numbered 2, after V lost 0 bases and J lost 3 bases. Germline V lookup: CDR1 KGHSH, CDR2 LQKENI. This CDR3 has 14 residues. This chain's CDR3 is CASSPPGDSYEQYF. CDR3 nucleotide sequence: TGTGCCAGCTCACCACCGGGGGACAGCTACGAGCAGTACTTC.

The table lists this clonotype with many counts. The rearrangement links TRBV27 to TRBJ2-7, with no clear D. Germline V lookup: CDR1 MNHEY, CDR2 SMNVEV (reference sequence). The CDR3 is 12 amino acids. V shed 6 bases and J shed 5 bases, with 11 bases lying between them. In DNA form, the CDR3 reads TGTGCCAGCAGAACCGGGTTCAACGAGCAGTACTTC. Translation: CASRTGFNEQYF.

This clonotype was seen many times. This chain joins TRBV2 and TRBJ2-7; D gene uncertain. V lost 1 base to trimming and J lost 3 bases, with 7 bases between them. The CDR3 extends over 13 amino acids. Per germline, CDR1 SNHLY and CDR2 FYNNEI. The CDR3 DNA reads as TGTGCCAGCAGTGAAGGCCTTCACTACGAGCAGTACTTC. Protein: CASSEGLHYEQYF.

This rearrangement joins TRBV11-1 to TRBJ2-2; 10 bases fit TRBD1. Losses at the gene ends were 6 bases for V and 0 bases for J; bases not matched to a gene: 4. The CDR3 loop spans 16 amino acids. CDR1 is SGHAT, CDR2 FQDESV, per germline (reference sequence). CDR3 nucleotides: TGTGCCAGCAGTAAGGGACAGGGGCCGAACACCGGGGAGCTGTTTTTT. Protein sequence: CASSKGQGPNTGELFF.

This clonotype was seen many times. CDR3 in DNA: TGCAGCGCTATACAAGGGACCGGGGAGCTGTTTTTT. Amino acids: CSAIQGTGELFF. This chain joins TRBV29-1 and TRBJ2-2; D remains unclear. The CDR3 covers 12 residues. Between the trimmed V and J ends, which lost 7 bases and 5 bases, there was a span of 11 bases. Germline CDR1 and CDR2: SQVTM and ANQGSEA.

This clonotype came up many times. The chain is built from TRBV2 and TRBJ2-5; D not certain. Trimming stripped 3 bases from V and 0 bases from J, with 5 bases between. Germline CDR1 is SNHLY and CDR2 is FYNNEI. The length of the CDR3 is 13 residues. DNA of the CDR3: TGTGCCAGCAGTGAGTGGAACCAAGAGACCCAGTACTTC. This sequence encodes CASSEWNQETQYF.

About this clonotype: Given a much more abundant clone one base away, this may be a read error. This chain joins TRBV4-1 and TRBJ1-1, with D unclear. The CDR3 covers 14 residues. Germline CDR1 is MGHRA and CDR2 is YSYEKL. CDR3 coding DNA: TGCGCCAGCAGCCAAGGACTAAGGAACACTGAAGATTTCTTT. As protein: CASSQGLRNTEDFF.

This clonotype was seen many times. V and J are TRBV10-3 and TRBJ1-1; D not certain. The CDR3 consists of 13 residues. The germline CDR1 and CDR2 sequences are ENHRY and SYGVKD. V was shortened by 0 bases and J by 8 bases, with 10 bases between the two germline ends. In DNA, the CDR3 is TGTGCCATCAGTGAGTCAGGACCCCCAGAAGCTTTCTTT. Its translation: CAISESGPPEAFF.

The chain links TRBV18 to TRBJ1-1; D is unresolved. Per the germline V gene, CDR1 is KGHSH and CDR2 is LQKENI. This CDR3 contains 17 residues. V gave up 0 bases and J gave up 2 bases, with 16 bases separating them. CDR3 residues: CASSPPLTRKLNTEAFF. CDR3 nucleotides: TGTGCCAGCTCACCACCTTTAACACGGAAACTAAACACTGAAGCTTTCTTT.

This clonotype was counted at least ten times. The chain is built from TRBV27 and TRBJ2-7; the match to TRBD2 covers 7 bases. CDR3 size: 15 residues. V was pared by 6 bases and J by 9 bases, with 17 bases of the junction left unmatched. Germline CDR1 is MNHEY and CDR2 is SMNVEV (reference sequence). CDR3 in DNA: TGTGCCAGCAGCCCTGGTTTTGGACTAGGCCCTCGGCAGTACTTC. Translating gives CASSPGFGLGPRQYF.

In its sample, this clonotype was seen many times. V and J are TRBV2 and TRBJ1-5, with D hard to call. Trimming took off 3 bases at V and 0 bases at J, with 3 bases between the two ends. CDR3 length equals 13 residues. Germline loops: CDR1 SNHLY, CDR2 FYNNEI. CDR3 coding DNA: TGTGCCAGCAGTGATGATAGCAATCAGCCCCAGCATTTT. It specifies CASSDDSNQPQHF.

The CDR3: CASSYGTTEAFF. CDR3 sequence (DNA): TGTGCCAGCAGCTACGGGACAACTGAAGCTTTCTTT. This chain uses TRBV11-2 with TRBJ1-1; tentatively, D is TRBD1 (6 bases). Between the trimmed V and J ends, which lost 4 bases and 5 bases, there was a span of 8 bases. This CDR3 is built from 12 residues. Germline CDR1 is SGHAT and CDR2 is FQNNGV.

This clonotype has ten or more counts. The J gene is TRBJ1-1, the V gene TRBV19; D call uncertain. Germline values: CDR1 LNHDA, CDR2 SQIVND (reference sequence). The CDR3 totals 14 residues. Trimming removed 1 base at V and 3 bases at J, with 9 bases between. The CDR3 DNA reads as TGTGCCAGTAGTATAGCGTGGGAGTACACTGAAGCTTTCTTT. It is translated as CASSIAWEYTEAFF.

This clonotype was counted at least ten times. The chain combines TRBV6-5 with TRBJ2-2; tentatively, D is TRBD2 (7 bases). V dropped 10 bases and J dropped 5 bases, with 20 bases sitting between them. The CDR3 runs to 15 residues. CDR1 MNHEY and CDR2 SVGAGI come from the germline V gene. This CDR3 is CATLRAGAWTGELFF. Here the CDR3 DNA reads TGTGCCACCCTTCGGGCGGGGGCTTGGACCGGGGAGCTGTTTTTT.

The gene calls are TRBV6-5 and TRBJ1-2, with D tentatively TRBD1 (6 bases). The ends were cut back, 0 bases at V and 7 bases at J, with 15 bases in the middle. This CDR3 is built from 15 residues. Germline loops: CDR1 MNHEY, CDR2 SVGAGI. As DNA, the CDR3 is TGTGCCAGCAGTTACTCGAAAGGGGGGCTGCGTGGCTACACCTTC. It translates to CASSYSKGGLRGYTF.

This clonotype was seen a single time. It is likely a read error, because the conserved phenylalanine at the end of the CDR3 is missing. V gene TRBV6-1 combines with J gene TRBJ2-2; D call uncertain. V lost 8 bases and J 2 bases, leaving 6 bases between the germline ends. Germline V lookup: CDR1 MNHNS, CDR2 SASEGT. The CDR3 extends over 12 amino acids. CDR3 DNA: TGTGCCAGCGGAAGAAACACCGGGGAGCTGTTTTCT. Amino acids: CASGRNTGELFS.

This clonotype was recorded at least ten times. The rearrangement joins TRBV7-9 to TRBJ2-7; D remains unclear. Germline V CDR1 and CDR2: SEHNR, FQNEAQ (reference sequence). The CDR3 sequence is 13 residues long. V was shortened by 1 base and J by 4 bases, with 8 bases between the two germline ends. The CDR3 sequence is CASSLVAGYEQYF. The CDR3 nucleotides read TGTGCCAGCAGCTTAGTAGCAGGTTACGAGCAGTACTTC. The full variable domain, its missing parts supplied by reference TRBV7-9 and TRBJ2-7, is DTGVSQNPRHKITKRGQNVTFRCDPISEHNRLYWYRQTLGQGPEFLTYFQNEAQLEKSRLLSDRFSAERPKGSFSTLEIQRTEQGDSAMYLCASSLVAGYEQYFGPGTRLTVT.

This clonotype was counted a few times. This chain links TRBV11-2 with TRBJ2-7; D might be TRBD2 (6 bases). V lost 1 base and J 2 bases, leaving 15 bases between the germline ends. The V gene's germline CDR1 is SGHAT and CDR2 FQNNGV. The CDR3 has 16 amino acids. The CDR3, as DNA: TGTGCCAGCAGCTTAGGGGCCGGGCGGGGAACCTACGAGCAGTACTTC. Amino acid sequence: CASSLGAGRGTYEQYF. The variable domain in full, completed from reference TRBV11-2 and TRBJ2-7, reads EAGVAQSPRYKIIEKRQSVAFWCNPISGHATLYWYQQILGQGPKLLIQFQNNGVVDDSQLPKDRFSAERLKGVDSTLKIQPAKLEDSAVYLCASSLGAGRGTYEQYFGPGTRLTVT.

This clonotype was observed many times. The gene calls are TRBV28 and TRBJ2-7, with 12 bases lining up with TRBD1. The CDR3 runs 16 residues. CDR1 and CDR2 (germline): MDHEN, SYDVKM. Unmatched junction bases numbered 7, after V lost 7 bases and J lost 0 bases. Here the CDR3 DNA reads TGTGCCAGCACCGAACCGGGACAGGGGGCCTCCTACGAGCAGTACTTC. This sequence encodes CASTEPGQGASYEQYF. The full variable domain, in which reference TRBV28 and TRBJ2-7 provide the parts outside the CDR3, is DVKVTQSSRYLVKRTGEKVFLECVQDMDHENMFWYRQDPGLGLRLIYFSYDVKMKEKGDIPEGYSVSREKKERFSLILESASTNQTSMYLCASTEPGQGASYEQYFGPGTRLTVT.

This chain joins TRBV11-3 and TRBJ2-5; D tentatively reads TRBD1 or TRBD2 (5 bases each). The ends were cut back, 4 bases at V and 9 bases at J, with 18 bases in the middle. The CDR3 loop spans 14 amino acids. CDR1 is SGHNT and CDR2 is YENEEA in the germline V gene. CDR3 sequence reads: CASSSGPSRKAQYF. The CDR3 DNA is TGTGCCAGCAGCTCGGGACCCTCCAGGAAGGCCCAGTACTTC. The full variable domain, rest sourced from reference TRBV11-3 and TRBJ2-5, is EAGVVQSPRYKIIEKKQPVAFWCNPISGHNTLYWYLQNLGQGPELLIRYENEEAVDDSQLPKDRFSAERLKGVDSTLKIQPAELGDSAVYLCASSSGPSRKAQYFGPGTRLLVL.

This clonotype was seen repeatedly, ten times or more. The gene calls are TRBV6-5 and TRBJ1-2, with unresolved D. There are 17 residues in the CDR3. Trimming took 2 bases from V and 2 from J, leaving 18 bases between them. Germline lookup yields CDR1 MNHEY and CDR2 SVGAGI. The DNA for the CDR3 is TGTGCCAGCAGTTACGACCTCGGCCGAGGGCTCAACTATGGCTACACCTTC. Amino acid sequence: CASSYDLGRGLNYGYTF.

This clonotype was seen many times. The rearrangement joins TRBV6-5 to TRBJ1-1; 7 nucleotides align to TRBD1. This CDR3 spans 15 amino acids. The V segment lost 0 bases and the J segment 0 bases; nucleotides outside the gene matches: 1. Germline loops: CDR1 MNHEY, CDR2 SVGAGI. In DNA form, the CDR3 reads TGTGCCAGCAGTTACTCGACAGGGATGAACACTGAAGCTTTCTTT. Its protein product is CASSYSTGMNTEAFF.

The chain is built from TRBV6-1 and TRBJ1-5; D remains unclear. CDR1 is MNHNS and CDR2 is SASEGT in the germline V gene. This CDR3 spans 16 amino acids. The V end lost 6 bases, the J end lost 0 bases, and 15 bases lay between the germline ends. CDR3 nucleotides: TGTGCCAGCAGGGTAACAGCAGTTTATAGCAATCAGCCCCAGCATTTT. As protein: CASRVTAVYSNQPQHF.

In this sample, this clonotype turned up once. The CDR3 spells CASSPGTSGSYTGELFF. The CDR3 nucleotides read TGTGCCAGCAGTCCCGGGACTAGCGGGAGTTACACCGGGGAGCTGTTTTTT. The chain uses TRBV25-1 and TRBJ2-2, with 14 positions matching TRBD2. This CDR3 region has 17 residues. The germline CDR1 and CDR2 sequences are MGHDK and SYGVNS. The ends lost 5 bases at V and 3 bases at J; junction bases unmatched: 5.